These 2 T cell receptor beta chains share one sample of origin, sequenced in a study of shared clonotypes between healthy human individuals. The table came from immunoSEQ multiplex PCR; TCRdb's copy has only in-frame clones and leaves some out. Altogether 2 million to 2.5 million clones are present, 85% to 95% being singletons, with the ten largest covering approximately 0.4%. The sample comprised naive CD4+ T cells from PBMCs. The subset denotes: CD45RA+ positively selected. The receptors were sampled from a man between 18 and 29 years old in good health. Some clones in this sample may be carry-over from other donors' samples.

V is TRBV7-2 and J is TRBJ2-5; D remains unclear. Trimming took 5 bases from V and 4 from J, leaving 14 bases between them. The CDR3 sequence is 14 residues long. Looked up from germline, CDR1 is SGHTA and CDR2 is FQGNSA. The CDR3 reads CASSLRPPGETQYF. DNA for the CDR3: TGTGCCAGCAGCCTAAGACCCCCCGGAGAGACCCAGTACTTC.

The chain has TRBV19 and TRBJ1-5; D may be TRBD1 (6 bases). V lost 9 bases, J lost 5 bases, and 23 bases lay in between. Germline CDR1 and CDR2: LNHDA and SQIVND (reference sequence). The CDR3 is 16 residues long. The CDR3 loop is CASTNRGGQGDQPQHF. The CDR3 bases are TGTGCCAGCACTAATAGGGGGGGCCAGGGAGATCAGCCCCAGCATTTT.